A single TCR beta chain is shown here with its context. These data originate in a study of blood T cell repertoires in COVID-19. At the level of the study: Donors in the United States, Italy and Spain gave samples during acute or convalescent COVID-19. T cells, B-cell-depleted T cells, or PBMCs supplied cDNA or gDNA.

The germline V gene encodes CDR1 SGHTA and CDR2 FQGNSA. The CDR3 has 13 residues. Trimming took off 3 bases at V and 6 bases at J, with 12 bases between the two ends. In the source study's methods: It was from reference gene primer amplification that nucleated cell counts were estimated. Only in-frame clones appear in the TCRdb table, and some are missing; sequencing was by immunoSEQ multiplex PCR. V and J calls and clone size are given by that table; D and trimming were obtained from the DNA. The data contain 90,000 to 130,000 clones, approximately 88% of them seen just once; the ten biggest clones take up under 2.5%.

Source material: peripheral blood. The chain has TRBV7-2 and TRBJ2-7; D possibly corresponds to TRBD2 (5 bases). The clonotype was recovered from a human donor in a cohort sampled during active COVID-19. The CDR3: CASSFTRSGEQYF. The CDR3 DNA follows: TGTGCCAGCAGCTTTACTAGGAGCGGCGAGCAGTACTTC.